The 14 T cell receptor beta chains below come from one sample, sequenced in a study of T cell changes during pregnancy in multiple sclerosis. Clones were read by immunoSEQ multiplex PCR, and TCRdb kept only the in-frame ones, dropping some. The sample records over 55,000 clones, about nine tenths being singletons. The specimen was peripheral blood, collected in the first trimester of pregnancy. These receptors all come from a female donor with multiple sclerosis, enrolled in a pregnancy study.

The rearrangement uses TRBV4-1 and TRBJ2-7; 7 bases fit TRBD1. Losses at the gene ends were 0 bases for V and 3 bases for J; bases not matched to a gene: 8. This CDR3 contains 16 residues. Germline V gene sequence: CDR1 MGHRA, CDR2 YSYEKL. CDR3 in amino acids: CASSQDSTGASYEQYF. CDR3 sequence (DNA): TGCGCCAGCAGCCAAGATAGTACAGGGGCTAGCTACGAGCAGTACTTC.

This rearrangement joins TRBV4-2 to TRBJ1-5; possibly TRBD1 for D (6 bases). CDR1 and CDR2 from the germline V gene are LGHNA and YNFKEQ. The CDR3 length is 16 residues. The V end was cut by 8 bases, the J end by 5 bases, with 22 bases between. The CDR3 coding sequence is TGTGCCAGCGGAGGGGGGGGCGTATACGGAGATCAGCCCCAGCATTTT. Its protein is CASGGGGVYGDQPQHF.

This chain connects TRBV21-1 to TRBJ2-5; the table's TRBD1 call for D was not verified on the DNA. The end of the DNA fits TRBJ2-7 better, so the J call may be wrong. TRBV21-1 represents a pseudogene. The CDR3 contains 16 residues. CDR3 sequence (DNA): TGTGCCAGCAGCAAAGAATTGGGCAGGAAGGCCTACGAGCAGTACTTC. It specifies CASSKELGRKAYEQYF.

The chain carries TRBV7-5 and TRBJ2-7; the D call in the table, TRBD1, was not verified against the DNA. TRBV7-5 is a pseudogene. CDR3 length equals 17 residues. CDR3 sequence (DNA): TGTGTCAGAAGCGCGGAACCGTCGGGACAGGGATCCTACGAGCAGTACTTC. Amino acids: CVRSAEPSGQGSYEQYF.

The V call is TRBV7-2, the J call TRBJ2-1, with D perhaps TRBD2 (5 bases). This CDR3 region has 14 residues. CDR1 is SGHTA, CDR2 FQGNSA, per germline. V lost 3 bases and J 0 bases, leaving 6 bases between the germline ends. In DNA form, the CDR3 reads TGTGCCAGCAGCTTGGAGGTCTCCTACAATGAGCAGTTCTTC. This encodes CASSLEVSYNEQFF.

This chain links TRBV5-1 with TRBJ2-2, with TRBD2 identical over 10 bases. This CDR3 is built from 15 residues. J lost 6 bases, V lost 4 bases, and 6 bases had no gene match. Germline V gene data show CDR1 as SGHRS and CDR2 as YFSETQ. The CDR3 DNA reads TGCGCCAGCAGCGACAGCGGGGGGGCTCCCGGGGAGCTGTTTTTT. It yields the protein CASSDSGGAPGELFF.

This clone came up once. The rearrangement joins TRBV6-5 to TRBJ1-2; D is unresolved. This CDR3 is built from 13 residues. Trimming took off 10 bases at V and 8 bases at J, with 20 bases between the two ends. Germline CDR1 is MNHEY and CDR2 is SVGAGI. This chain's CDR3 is CATGRGSVSGYTF. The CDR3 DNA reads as TGTGCCACCGGGCGGGGATCCGTCTCCGGCTACACCTTC.

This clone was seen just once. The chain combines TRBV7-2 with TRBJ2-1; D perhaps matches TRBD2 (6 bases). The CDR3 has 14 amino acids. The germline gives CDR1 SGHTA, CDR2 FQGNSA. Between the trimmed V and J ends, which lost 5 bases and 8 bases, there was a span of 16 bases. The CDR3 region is CASSPNAGIDEQFF. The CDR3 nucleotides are TGTGCCAGCAGCCCAAATGCGGGAATCGATGAGCAGTTCTTC. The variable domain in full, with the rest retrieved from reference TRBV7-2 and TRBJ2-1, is GAGVSQSPSNKVTEKGKDVELRCDPISGHTALYWYRQSLGQGLEFLIYFQGNSAPDKSGLPSDRFSAERTGGSVSTLTIQRTQQEDSAVYLCASSPNAGIDEQFFGPGTRLTVL.

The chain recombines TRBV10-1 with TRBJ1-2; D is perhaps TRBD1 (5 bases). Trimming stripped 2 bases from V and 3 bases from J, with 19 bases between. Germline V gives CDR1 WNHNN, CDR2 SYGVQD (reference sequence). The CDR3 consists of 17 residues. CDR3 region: CASSEPRKKGLDYGYTF. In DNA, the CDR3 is TGCGCCAGCAGTGAGCCGCGAAAAAAGGGGTTGGACTATGGCTACACCTTC.

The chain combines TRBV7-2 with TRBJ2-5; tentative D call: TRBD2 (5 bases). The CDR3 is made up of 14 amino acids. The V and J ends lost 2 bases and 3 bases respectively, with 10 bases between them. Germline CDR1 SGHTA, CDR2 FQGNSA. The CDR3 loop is CASSLMQTKETQYF. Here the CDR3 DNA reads TGTGCCAGCAGCTTAATGCAGACTAAAGAGACCCAGTACTTC. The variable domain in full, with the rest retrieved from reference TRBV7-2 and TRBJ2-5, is GAGVSQSPSNKVTEKGKDVELRCDPISGHTALYWYRQSLGQGLEFLIYFQGNSAPDKSGLPSDRFSAERTGGSVSTLTIQRTQQEDSAVYLCASSLMQTKETQYFGPGTRLLVL.

The CDR3 region has the DNA TGCGCCAGCAGCTTGGAGGGGGACCAAGAGACCCAGTACTTC. Protein: CASSLEGDQETQYF. The chain employs TRBV5-1 and TRBJ2-5, with a tentative D call TRBD1 (6 bases). CDR3 size: 14 residues. Per germline, CDR1 SGHRS and CDR2 YFSETQ. Trimming shortened V by 0 bases and J by 0 bases, and 6 bases separated the two germline ends.

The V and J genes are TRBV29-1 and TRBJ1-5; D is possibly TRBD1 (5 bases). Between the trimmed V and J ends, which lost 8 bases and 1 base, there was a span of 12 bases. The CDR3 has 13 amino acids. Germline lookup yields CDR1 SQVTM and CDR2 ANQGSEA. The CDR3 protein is CSIKRGSNQPQHF. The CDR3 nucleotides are TGCAGCATAAAACGGGGGAGCAATCAGCCCCAGCATTTT.

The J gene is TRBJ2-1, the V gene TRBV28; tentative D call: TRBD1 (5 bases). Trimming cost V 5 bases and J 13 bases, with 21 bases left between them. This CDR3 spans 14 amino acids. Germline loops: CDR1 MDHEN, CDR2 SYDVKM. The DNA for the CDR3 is TGTGCCAGCAGTCCTTTTAAGGAGCACAGGACCCAGTTCTTC. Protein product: CASSPFKEHRTQFF.

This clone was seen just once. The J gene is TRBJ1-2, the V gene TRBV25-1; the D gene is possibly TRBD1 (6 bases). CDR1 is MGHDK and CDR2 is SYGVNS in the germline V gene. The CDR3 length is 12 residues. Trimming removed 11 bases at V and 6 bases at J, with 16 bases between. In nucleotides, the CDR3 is TGTGCCGGTGAGACAGGCTCTCATGGCTACACCTTC. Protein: CAGETGSHGYTF.